This T cell receptor (beta chain) was sequenced during a study of blood T cell repertoires in COVID-19. Study-level information: PBMCs, B-cell-depleted T cells, or T cells provided the cDNA or gDNA that made up the material.

The CDR3 has 14 amino acids. Germline-derived CDR1 and CDR2 are SGHRS and YFSETQ. V was pared by 3 bases and J by 7 bases, with 17 bases between. Cohort 3 donors were reported recovered after two negative PCRs, clearance, or symptom resolution. Libraries were prepared by immunoSEQ multiplex PCR; TCRdb keeps only in-frame clonotypes and omits some of them. The sample shows under 250,000 clones, 82% of them seen only once. The chain has TRBV5-1 and TRBJ2-7; perhaps TRBD2 as D (6 bases). Sequencing used PBMCs or T cells enriched from blood (not recorded which). The clonotype originates from a woman between 55 and 75 years old who had recovered from COVID-19. CDR3 amino acids: CASSSDPGLPEQYF. The CDR3 bases are TGCGCCAGCAGCTCGGACCCGGGACTCCCGGAGCAGTACTTC.